This TCR beta chain was found in a study of T-cell memory formation after mild COVID-19. The V gene end was trimmed by 3 bases and the J gene end by 5 bases; junction bases not matched to a gene: 11. The CDR3 totals 17 residues. TCRdb itself ran the 5' RACE reads through MiXCR, one entry per CDR3 protein. Of roughly 480,000 distinct CDR3 sequences in the sample, 20% to 25% were seen once. The sequenced material came from PBMCs or a T cell subset sorted from them (not recorded which). The TCR comes from an adult woman who had mild COVID-19 (a few samples of this study predate the infection). Cell type and time point are not known. The J gene is TRBJ2-1, the V gene TRBV12-3 or TRBV12-4; 9 nucleotides align to TRBD2. For the CDR3, the DNA is TGTGCCAGCAGTTTGAACCCGACTAGCGGCAATAACAATGAGCAGTTCTTC. Its protein product is CASSLNPTSGNNNEQFF.